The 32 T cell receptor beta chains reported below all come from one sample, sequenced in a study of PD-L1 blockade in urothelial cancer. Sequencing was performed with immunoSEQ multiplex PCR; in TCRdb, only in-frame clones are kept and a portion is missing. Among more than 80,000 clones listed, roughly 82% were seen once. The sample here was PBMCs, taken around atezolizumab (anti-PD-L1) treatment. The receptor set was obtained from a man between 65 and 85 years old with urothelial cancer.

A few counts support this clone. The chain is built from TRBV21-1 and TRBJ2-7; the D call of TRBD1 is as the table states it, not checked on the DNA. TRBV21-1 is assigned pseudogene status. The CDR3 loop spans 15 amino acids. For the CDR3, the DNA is TGTGCCAGCAGCATAGACAGGGATAATTCCTACGAGCAGTACTTC. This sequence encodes CASSIDRDNSYEQYF.

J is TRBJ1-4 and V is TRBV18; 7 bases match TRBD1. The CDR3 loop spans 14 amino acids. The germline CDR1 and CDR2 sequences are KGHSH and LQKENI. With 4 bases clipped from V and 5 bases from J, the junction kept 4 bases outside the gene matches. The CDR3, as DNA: TGTGCCAGCTCACGTACAGGGGTAAATGAAAAACTGTTTTTT. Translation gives CASSRTGVNEKLFF.

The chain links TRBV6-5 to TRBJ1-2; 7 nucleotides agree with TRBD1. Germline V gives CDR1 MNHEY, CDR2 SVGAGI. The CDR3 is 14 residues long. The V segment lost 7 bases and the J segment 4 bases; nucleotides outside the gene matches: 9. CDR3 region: CASTTGGGFYGYTF. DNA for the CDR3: TGTGCCAGCACCACGGGAGGGGGCTTCTATGGCTACACCTTC.

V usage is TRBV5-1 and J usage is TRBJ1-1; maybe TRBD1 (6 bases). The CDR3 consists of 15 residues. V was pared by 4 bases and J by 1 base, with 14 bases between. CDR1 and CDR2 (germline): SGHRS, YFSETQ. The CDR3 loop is CASSPGTNTNTEAFF. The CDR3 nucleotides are TGCGCCAGCAGCCCAGGGACAAATACGAACACTGAAGCTTTCTTT.

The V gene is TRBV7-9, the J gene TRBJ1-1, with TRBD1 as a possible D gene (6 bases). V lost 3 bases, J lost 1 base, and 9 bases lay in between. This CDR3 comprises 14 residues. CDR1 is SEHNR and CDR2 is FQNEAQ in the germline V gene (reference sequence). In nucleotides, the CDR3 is TGTGCCAGCAGCTTGGACAGCCCGAACACTGAAGCTTTCTTT. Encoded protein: CASSLDSPNTEAFF.

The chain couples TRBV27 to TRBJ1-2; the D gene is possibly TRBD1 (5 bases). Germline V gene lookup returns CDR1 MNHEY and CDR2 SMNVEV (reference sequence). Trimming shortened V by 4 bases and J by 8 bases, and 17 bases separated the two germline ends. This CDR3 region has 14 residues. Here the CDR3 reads CASSWASGVGGYTF. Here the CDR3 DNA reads TGTGCCAGCAGTTGGGCTTCGGGGGTGGGCGGCTACACCTTC.

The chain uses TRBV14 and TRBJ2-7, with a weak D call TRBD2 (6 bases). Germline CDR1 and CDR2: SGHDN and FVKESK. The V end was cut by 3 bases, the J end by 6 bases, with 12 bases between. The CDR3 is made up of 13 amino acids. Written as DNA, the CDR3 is TGTGCCAGCAGCCAGGGACTTCGTCTCGAGCAGTACTTC. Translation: CASSQGLRLEQYF.

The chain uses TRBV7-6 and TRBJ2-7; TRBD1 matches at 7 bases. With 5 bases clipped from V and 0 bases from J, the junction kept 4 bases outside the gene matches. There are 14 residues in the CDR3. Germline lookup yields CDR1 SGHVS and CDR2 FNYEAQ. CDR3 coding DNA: TGTGCCAGCAGCCAACGGGACAGCTCCTACGAGCAGTACTTC. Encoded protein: CASSQRDSSYEQYF.

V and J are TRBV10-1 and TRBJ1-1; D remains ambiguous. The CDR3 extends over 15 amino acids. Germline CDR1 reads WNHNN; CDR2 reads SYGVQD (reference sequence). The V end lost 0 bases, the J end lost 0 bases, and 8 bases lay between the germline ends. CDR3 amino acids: CASSESRGLNTEAFF. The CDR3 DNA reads TGCGCCAGCAGTGAGTCTCGCGGCTTGAACACTGAAGCTTTCTTT.

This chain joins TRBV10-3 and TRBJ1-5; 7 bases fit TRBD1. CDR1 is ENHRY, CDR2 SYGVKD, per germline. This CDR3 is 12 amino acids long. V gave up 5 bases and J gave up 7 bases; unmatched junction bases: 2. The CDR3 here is CAISPGGQPQHF. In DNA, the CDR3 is TGTGCCATCAGTCCAGGGGGGCAGCCCCAGCATTTT.

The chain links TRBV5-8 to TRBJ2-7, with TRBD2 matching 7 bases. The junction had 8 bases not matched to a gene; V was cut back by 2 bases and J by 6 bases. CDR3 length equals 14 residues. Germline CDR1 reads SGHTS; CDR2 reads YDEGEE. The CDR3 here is CASSLMTSLSEQYF. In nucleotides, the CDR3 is TGTGCCAGCAGCTTAATGACTAGCTTGAGCGAGCAGTACTTC.

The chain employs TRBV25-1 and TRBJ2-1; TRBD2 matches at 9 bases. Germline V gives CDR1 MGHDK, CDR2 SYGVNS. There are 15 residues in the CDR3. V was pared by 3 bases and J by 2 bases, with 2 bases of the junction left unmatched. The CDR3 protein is CASSDQRGAYNEQFF. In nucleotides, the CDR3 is TGTGCCAGCAGTGACCAGCGGGGGGCCTACAATGAGCAGTTCTTC.

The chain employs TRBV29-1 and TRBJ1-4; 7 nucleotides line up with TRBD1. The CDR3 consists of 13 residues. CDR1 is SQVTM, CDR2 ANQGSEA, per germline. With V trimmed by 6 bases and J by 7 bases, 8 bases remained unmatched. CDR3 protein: CSVAWDSTEKLFF. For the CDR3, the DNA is TGCAGCGTCGCCTGGGACAGTACTGAAAAACTGTTTTTT. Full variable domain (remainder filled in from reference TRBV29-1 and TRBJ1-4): SAVISQKPSRDICQRGTSLTIQCQVDSQVTMMFWYRQQPGQSLTLIATANQGSEATYESGFVIDKFPISRPNLTFSTLTVSNMSPEDSSIYLCSVAWDSTEKLFFGSGTQLSVL.

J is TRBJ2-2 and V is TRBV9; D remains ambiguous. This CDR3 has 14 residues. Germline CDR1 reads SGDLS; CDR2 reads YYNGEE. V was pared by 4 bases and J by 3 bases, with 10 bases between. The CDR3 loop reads CASSPPFHTGELFF. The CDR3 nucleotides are TGTGCCAGCAGCCCTCCTTTCCACACCGGGGAGCTGTTTTTT.

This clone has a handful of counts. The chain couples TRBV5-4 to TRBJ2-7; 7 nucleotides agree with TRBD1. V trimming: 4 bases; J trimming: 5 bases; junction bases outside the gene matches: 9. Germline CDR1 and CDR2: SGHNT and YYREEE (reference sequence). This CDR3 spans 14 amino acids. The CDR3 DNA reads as TGTGCCAGCAGCCGAGACAGGGTATCCGACGAGCAGTACTTC. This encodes CASSRDRVSDEQYF.

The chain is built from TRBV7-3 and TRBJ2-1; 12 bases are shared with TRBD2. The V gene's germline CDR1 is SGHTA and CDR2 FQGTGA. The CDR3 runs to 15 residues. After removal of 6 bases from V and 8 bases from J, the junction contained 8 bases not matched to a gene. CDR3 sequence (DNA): TGTGCCAGCAGATCCGGACTAGCGGGGATGGATGAGCAGTTCTTC. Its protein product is CASRSGLAGMDEQFF.

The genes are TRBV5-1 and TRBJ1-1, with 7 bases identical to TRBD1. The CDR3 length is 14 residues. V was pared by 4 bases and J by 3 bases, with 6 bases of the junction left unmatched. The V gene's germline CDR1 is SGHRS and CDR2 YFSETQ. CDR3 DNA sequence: TGCGCCAGCAGCACAGGGGCCGAATACACTGAAGCTTTCTTT. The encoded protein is CASSTGAEYTEAFF.

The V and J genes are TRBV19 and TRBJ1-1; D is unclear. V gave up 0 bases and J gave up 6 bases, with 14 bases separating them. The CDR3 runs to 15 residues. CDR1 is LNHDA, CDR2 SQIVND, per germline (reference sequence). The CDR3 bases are TGTGCCAGTAGTATAGATTCGGGAGATCCTGCTGAAGCTTTCTTT. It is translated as CASSIDSGDPAEAFF.

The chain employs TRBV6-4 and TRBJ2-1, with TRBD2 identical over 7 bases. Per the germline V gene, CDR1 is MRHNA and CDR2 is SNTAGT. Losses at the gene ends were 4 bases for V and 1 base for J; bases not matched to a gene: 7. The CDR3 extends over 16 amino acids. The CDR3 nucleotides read TGTGCCAGCAGTGCCAACGAGCGGGGTTCCTACAATGAGCAGTTCTTC. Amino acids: CASSANERGSYNEQFF.

The chain's CDR3 is CASSLAGQGKRAEAFF. The CDR3 DNA is TGTGCCAGCAGCTTAGCTGGTCAGGGGAAAAGAGCTGAAGCTTTCTTT. The V and J genes are TRBV7-9 and TRBJ1-1; tentative D call: TRBD1 (6 bases). The CDR3 runs to 16 residues. Trimming removed 0 bases at V and 6 bases at J, with 17 bases between. Germline V CDR1 and CDR2: SEHNR, FQNEAQ (reference sequence).

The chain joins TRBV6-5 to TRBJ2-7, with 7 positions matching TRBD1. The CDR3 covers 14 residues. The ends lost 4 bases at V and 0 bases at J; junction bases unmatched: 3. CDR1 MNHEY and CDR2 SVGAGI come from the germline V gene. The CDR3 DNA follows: TGTGCCAGCAGTTTACAGGGGAGCTCCTACGAGCAGTACTTC. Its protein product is CASSLQGSSYEQYF.

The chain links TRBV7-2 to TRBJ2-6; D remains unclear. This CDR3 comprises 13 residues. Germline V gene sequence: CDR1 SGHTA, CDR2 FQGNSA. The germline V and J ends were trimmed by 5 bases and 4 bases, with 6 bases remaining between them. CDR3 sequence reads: CASSPSGANVLTF. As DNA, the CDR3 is TGTGCCAGCAGCCCATCCGGGGCCAACGTCCTGACTTTC.

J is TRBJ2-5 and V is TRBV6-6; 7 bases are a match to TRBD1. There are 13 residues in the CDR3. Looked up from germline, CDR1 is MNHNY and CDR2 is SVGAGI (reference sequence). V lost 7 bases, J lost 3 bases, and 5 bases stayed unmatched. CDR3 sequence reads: CASTVTGEETQYF. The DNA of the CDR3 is TGTGCCAGCACCGTAACAGGGGAAGAGACCCAGTACTTC.

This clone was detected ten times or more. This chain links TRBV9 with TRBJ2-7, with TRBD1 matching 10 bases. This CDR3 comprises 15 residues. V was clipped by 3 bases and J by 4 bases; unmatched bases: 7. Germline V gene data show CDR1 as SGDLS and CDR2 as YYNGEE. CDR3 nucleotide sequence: TGTGCCAGCAGCGCCTCCGGGACAGGGGATTACGAGCAGTACTTC. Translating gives CASSASGTGDYEQYF.

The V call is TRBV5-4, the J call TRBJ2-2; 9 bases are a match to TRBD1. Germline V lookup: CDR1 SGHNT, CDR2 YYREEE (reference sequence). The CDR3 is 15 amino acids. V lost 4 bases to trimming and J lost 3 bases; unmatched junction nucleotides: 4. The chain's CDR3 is CASSPDRGYTGELFF. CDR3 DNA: TGTGCCAGCAGCCCGGACAGGGGCTACACCGGGGAGCTGTTTTTT.

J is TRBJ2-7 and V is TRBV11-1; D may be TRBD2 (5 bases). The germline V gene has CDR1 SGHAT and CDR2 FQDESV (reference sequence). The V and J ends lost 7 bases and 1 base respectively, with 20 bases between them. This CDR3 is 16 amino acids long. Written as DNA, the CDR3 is TGTGCCAGCACCTATACTGGGTCCCCGGGGTCCTACGAGCAGTACTTC. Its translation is CASTYTGSPGSYEQYF.

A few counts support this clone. The CDR3 DNA reads TGTGCCAGCAGTGAAAGGGCAGGGAATAGCAATCAGCCCCAGCATTTT. Translation: CASSERAGNSNQPQHF. The chain recombines TRBV6-1 with TRBJ1-5; possible D gene TRBD1, 5 bases. The CDR3 covers 16 residues. V gave up 2 bases and J gave up 0 bases, with 11 bases separating them. Germline V CDR1 and CDR2: MNHNS, SASEGT.

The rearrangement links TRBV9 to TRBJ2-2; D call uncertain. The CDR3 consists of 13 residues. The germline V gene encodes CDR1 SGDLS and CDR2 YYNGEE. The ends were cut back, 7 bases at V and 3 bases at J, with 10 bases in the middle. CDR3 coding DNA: TGTGCCAGCCCCGGGTTCTACACCGGGGAGCTGTTTTTT. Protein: CASPGFYTGELFF.

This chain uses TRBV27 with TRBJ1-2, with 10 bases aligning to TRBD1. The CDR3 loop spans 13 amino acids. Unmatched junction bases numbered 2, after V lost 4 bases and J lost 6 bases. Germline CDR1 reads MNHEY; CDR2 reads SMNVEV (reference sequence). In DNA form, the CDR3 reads TGTGCCAGCAGTTCGGGACAGGGGCATGGCTACACCTTC. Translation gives CASSSGQGHGYTF.

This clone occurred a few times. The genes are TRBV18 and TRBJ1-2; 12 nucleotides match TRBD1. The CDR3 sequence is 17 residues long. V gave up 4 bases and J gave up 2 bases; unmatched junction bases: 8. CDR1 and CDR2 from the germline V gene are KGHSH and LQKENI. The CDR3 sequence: CASSRNQGTGGNYGYTF. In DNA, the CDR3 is TGTGCCAGCTCACGGAACCAAGGGACAGGGGGCAACTATGGCTACACCTTC.

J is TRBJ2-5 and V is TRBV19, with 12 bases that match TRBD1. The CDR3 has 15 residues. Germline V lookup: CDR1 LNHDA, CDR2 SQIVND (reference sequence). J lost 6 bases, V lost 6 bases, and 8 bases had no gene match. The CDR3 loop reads CASSPGTGGRQTQYF. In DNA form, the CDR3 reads TGTGCCAGTAGCCCCGGGACAGGGGGCAGACAGACCCAGTACTTC.

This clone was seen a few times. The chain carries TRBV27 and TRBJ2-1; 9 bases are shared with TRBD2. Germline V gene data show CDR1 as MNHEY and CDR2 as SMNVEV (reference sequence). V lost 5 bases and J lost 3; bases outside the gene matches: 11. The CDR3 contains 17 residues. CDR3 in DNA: TGTGCCAGCAGTCTAACCGTTAGCGGGAGAGTCTACAATGAGCAGTTCTTC. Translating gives CASSLTVSGRVYNEQFF.